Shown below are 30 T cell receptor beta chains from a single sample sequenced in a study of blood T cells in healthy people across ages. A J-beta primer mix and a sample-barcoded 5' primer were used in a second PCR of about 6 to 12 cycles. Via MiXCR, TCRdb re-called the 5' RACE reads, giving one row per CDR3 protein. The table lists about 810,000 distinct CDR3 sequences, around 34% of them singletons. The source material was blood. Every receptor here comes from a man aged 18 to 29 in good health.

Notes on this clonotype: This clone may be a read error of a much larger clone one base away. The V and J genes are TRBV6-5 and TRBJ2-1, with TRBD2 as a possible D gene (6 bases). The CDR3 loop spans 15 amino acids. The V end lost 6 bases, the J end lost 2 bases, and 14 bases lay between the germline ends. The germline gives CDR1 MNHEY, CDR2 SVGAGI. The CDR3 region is CASRWGLSPYNEQFF. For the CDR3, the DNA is TGTGCCAGCAGATGGGGACTTAGCCCCTACAATGAGCAGTTCTTC.

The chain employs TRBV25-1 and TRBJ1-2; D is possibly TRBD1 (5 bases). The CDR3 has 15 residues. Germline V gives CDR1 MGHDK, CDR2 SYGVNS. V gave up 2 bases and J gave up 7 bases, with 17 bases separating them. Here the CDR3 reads CASSEVGALDFGYTF. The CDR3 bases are TGTGCCAGCAGTGAAGTAGGGGCCCTCGATTTTGGCTACACCTTC.

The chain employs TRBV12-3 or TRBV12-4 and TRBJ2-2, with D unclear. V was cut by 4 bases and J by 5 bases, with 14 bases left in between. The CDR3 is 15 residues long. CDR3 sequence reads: CASSSPERMTGELFF. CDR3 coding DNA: TGTGCCAGCAGTTCCCCCGAACGTATGACCGGGGAGCTGTTTTTT.

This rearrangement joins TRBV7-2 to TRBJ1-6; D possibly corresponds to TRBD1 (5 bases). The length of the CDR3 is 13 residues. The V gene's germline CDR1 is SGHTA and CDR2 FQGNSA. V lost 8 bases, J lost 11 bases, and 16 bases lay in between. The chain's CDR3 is CASGGSTNAPLHF. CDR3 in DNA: TGTGCCAGCGGGGGTTCTACGAACGCACCCCTCCACTTT.

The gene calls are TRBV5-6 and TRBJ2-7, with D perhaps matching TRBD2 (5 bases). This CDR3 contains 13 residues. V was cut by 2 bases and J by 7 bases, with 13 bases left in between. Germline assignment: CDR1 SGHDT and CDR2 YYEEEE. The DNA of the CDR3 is TGTGCCAGCAGCTTACCGGGGAACGCTGAGCAGTACTTC. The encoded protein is CASSLPGNAEQYF.

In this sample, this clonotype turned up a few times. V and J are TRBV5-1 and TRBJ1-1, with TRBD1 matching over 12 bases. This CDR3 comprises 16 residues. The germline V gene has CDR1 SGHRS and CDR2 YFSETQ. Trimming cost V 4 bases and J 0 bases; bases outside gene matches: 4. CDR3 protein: CASSTGTGGMNTEAFF. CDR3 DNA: TGCGCCAGCAGCACCGGGACAGGGGGCATGAACACTGAAGCTTTCTTT.

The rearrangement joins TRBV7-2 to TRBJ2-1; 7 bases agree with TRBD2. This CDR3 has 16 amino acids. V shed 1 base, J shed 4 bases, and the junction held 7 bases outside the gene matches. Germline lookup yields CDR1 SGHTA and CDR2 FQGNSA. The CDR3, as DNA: TGTGCCAGCAGCTTAGTTACGCGGGGGTTTTACAATGAGCAGTTCTTC. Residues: CASSLVTRGFYNEQFF.

The CDR3 bases are TGTGCCAGCAGTTTGCCTGGATTGCCGGTAGAGCAGTTCTTC. Translated: CASSLPGLPVEQFF. The rearrangement links TRBV12-3 or TRBV12-4 to TRBJ2-1; D not certain. The CDR3 runs to 14 residues. V was cut by 3 bases and J by 10 bases, with 16 bases left in between.

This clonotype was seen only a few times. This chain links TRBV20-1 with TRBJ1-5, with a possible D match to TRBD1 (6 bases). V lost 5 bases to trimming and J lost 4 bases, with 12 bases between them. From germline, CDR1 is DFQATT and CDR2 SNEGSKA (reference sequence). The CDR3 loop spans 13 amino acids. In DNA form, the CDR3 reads TGCAGTGCTGAGCGGACAGCAAATCAGCCCCAGCATTTT. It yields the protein CSAERTANQPQHF.

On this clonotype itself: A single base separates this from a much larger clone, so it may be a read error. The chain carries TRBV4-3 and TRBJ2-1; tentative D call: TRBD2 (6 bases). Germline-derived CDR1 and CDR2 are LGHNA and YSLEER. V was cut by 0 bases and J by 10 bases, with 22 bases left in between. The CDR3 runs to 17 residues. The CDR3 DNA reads TGCGCCAGCAGCCAAGATTGCGGGGTCCTTTTCTCCTACGAGCAGTTCTTC. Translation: CASSQDCGVLFSYEQFF.

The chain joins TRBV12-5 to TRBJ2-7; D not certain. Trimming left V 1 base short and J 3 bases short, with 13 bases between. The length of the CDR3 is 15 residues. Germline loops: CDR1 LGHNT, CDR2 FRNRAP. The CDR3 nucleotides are TGTGCTAGTGGTTTGGGTCGGGCACATTACTACGAGCAGTACTTC. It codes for CASGLGRAHYYEQYF. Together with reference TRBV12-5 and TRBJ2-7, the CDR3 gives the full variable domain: DARVTQTPRHKVTEMGQEVTMRCQPILGHNTVFWYRQTMMQGLELLAYFRNRAPLDDSGMPKDRFSAEMPDATLATLKIQPSEPRDSAVYFCASGLGRAHYYEQYFGPGTRLTVT.

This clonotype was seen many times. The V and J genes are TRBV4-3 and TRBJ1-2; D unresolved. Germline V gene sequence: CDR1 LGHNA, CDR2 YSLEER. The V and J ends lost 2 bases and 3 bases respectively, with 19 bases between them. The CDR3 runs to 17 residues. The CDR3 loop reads CASSQPAAGLSDYGYTF. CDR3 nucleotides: TGCGCCAGCAGCCAACCTGCAGCGGGATTATCGGACTATGGCTACACCTTC.

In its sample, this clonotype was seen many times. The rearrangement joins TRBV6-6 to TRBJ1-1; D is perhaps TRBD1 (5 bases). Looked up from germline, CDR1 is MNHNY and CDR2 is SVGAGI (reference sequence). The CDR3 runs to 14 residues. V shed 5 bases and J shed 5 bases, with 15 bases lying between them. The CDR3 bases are TGTGCCAGCAGTCAGGGACCTGGGGGTACTGAAGCTTTCTTT. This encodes CASSQGPGGTEAFF.

The DNA of the CDR3 is TGCGCCAGCAGCCAAGGGTATCGGGACCGGCAGTACACCGGGGAGCTGTTTTTT. This encodes CASSQGYRDRQYTGELFF. J is TRBJ2-2 and V is TRBV4-1; either TRBD1 or TRBD2 may fit D (5 bases each). From germline, CDR1 is MGHRA and CDR2 YSYEKL. Between the trimmed V and J ends, which lost 1 base and 3 bases, there was a span of 18 bases. This CDR3 is built from 18 residues.

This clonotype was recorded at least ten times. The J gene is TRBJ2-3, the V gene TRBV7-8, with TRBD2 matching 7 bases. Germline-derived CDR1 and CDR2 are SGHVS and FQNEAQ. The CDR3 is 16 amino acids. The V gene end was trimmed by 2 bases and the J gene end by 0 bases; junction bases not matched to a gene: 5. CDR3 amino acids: CASSLPIAGSTDTQYF. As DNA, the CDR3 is TGTGCCAGCAGCTTACCGATAGCGGGTAGCACAGATACGCAGTATTTT.

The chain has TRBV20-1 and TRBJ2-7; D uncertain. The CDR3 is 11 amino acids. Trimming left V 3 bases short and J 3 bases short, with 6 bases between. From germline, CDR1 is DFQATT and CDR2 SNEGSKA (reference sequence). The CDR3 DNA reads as TGCAGTGCTAGTTCTTTCTACGAGCAGTACTTC. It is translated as CSASSFYEQYF.

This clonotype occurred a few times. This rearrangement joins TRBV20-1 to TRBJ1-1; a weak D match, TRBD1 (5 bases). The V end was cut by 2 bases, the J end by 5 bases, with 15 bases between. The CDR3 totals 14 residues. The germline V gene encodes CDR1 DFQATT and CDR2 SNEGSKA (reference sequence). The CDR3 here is CSARLSGFWTEAFF. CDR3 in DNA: TGCAGTGCTAGATTGTCAGGGTTTTGGACTGAAGCTTTCTTT.

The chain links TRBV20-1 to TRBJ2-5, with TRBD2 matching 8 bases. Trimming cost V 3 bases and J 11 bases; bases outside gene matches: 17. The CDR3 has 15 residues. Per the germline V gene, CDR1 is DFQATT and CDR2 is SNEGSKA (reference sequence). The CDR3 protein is CSASSLGGGSREQYF. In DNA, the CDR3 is TGCAGTGCTAGTTCTCTCGGGGGGGGCTCACGGGAGCAGTACTTC.

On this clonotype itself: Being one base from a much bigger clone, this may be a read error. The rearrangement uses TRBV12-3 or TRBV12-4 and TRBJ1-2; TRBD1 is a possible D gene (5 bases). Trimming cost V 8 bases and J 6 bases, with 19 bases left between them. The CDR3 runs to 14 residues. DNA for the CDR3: TGTGCCAGCGCCCGAGGAGCAGGGCTTGATGGCTACACCTTC. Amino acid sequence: CASARGAGLDGYTF.

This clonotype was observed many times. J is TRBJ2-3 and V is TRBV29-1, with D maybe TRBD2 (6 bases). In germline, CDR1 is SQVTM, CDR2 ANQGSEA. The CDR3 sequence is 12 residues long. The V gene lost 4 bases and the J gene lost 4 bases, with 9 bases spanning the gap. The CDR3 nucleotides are TGCAGCGTTGGAACTAGCCCAGATACGCAGTATTTT. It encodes CSVGTSPDTQYF.

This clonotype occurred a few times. CDR3 sequence: CASSPAGGESYNEQFF. In DNA, the CDR3 is TGCGCCAGCAGCCCAGCAGGAGGGGAGTCCTACAATGAGCAGTTCTTC. This chain connects TRBV4-1 to TRBJ2-1; D might be TRBD2 (6 bases). The CDR3 sequence is 16 residues long. Germline values: CDR1 MGHRA, CDR2 YSYEKL. V was trimmed by 4 bases and J by 1 base, leaving 14 bases between them.

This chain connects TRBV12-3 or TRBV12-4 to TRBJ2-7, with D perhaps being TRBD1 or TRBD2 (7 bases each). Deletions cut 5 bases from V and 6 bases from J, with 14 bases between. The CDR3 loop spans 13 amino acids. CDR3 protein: CASSLGEGAEQYF. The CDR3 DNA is TGTGCCAGCAGTCTCGGGGAGGGGGCCGAGCAGTACTTC.

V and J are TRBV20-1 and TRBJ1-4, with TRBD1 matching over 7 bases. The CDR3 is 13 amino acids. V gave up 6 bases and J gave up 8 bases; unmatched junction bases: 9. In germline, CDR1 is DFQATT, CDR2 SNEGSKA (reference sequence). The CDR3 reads CSAKTGREEKLFF. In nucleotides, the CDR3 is TGCAGTGCCAAGACAGGGCGGGAGGAAAAACTGTTTTTT.

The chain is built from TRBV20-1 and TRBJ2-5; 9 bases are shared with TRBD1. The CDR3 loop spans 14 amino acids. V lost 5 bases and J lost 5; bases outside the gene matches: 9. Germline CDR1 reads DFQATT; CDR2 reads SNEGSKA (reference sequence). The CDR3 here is CSASHRGRRETQYF. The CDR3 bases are TGCAGTGCTTCCCACAGGGGGCGTCGGGAGACCCAGTACTTC.

This CDR3 is CASSYPLGRSGETQYF. Here the CDR3 DNA reads TGTGCCAGCAGTTACCCCCTCGGGCGTTCGGGAGAGACCCAGTACTTC. V usage is TRBV6-2 or TRBV6-3 and J usage is TRBJ2-5; no clear D gene. Trimming cost V 2 bases and J 4 bases, with 17 bases left between them. The CDR3 extends over 16 amino acids. CDR1 and CDR2 from the germline V gene are MNHEY and SVGEGT.

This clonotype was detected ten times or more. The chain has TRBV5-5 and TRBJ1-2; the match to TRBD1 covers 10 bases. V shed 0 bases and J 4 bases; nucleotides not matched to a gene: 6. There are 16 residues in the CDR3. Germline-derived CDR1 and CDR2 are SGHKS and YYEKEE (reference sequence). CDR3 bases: TGTGCCAGCAGCTTGGGACAGGGGGCTTTGGGCTATGGCTACACCTTC. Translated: CASSLGQGALGYGYTF.

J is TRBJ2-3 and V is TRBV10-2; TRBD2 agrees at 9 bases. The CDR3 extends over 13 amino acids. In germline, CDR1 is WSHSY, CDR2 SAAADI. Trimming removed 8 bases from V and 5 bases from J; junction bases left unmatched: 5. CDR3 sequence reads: CASWRGGQDTQYF. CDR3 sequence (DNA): TGCGCCAGCTGGCGGGGGGGCCAAGATACGCAGTATTTT.

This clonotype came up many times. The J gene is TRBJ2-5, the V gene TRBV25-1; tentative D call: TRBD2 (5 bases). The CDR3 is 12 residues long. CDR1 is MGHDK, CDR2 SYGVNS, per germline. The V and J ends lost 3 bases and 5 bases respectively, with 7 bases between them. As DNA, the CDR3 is TGTGCCAGCAGTGAGGGGAGCGAGACCCAGTACTTC. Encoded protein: CASSEGSETQYF.

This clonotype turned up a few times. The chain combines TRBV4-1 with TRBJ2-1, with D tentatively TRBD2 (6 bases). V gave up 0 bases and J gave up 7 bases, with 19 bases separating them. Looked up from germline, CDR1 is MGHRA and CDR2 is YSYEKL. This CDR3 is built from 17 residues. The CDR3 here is CASSQDLEWDGLNEQFF. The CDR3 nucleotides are TGCGCCAGCAGCCAAGATCTCGAATGGGACGGACTAAATGAGCAGTTCTTC.

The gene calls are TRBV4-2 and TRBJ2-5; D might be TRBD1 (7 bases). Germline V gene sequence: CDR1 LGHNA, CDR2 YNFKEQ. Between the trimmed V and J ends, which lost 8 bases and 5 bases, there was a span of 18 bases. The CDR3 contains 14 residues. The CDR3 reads CASSQGGSRETQYF. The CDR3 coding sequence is TGTGCCAGCTCCCAGGGGGGTAGTAGGGAGACCCAGTACTTC.